These T cell receptor beta chains were read from a single sample in a study of cytomegalovirus exposure and HLA in healthy donors. The method was immunoSEQ multiplex PCR; TCRdb's version includes in-frame clones alone and lacks a portion of them. The data show roughly 200,000 clones, about four fifths seen once. Sequenced material: PBMCs. These receptor sequences come from a woman in her late teens or twenties in good health and CMV-seronegative. The conserved cysteine and the conserved F or W are not part of the CDR3 here. Fields, in order: CDR3 protein, clone size, V gene. Rows give clone size only sometimes, using once, few, many, or a class for an expanded clone.

ASSHGQGLNQPQH	.	TRBV6-5
ASSLPSGSTDTQY	.	TRBV2
ASSLVGPTGNTEAF	.	TRBV5-6
ASSPLGLTEAGEQF	few	TRBV7-8
ASSRRVGNSPLH	.	TRBV28
ASSDSGRARNEQF	.	TRBV2
ASSYDNAGELF	.	TRBV7-8
SVERGLPYNEQF	.	TRBV29-1
ASSQDRNRDTEAF	.	TRBV4-3
ASSGGSAEGSGNTIY	.	TRBV4-1
ASSAGPGEYTGELF	.	TRBV19
ASSRVGQGASYGYT	.	TRBV7-9
ASSWPGGSTDTQY	.	TRBV5-5
ATLTGSGNTIY	.	TRBV25-1
ASSLEGLLDEQF	.	TRBV5-1
ASSLDSVPPYNEQF	.	TRBV11-3
ASSLGQGGYGYT	.	TRBV7-9
ARGGGRAFDEQF	.	TRBV27
ASGDRTGYDTGELF	.	TRBV12-5
ACNGLAAYEQY	few	TRBV30
AWSTTGYEQY	.	TRBV30
ASGLDRGGNTGELF	once	TRBV12-5
ASSPRTSGKYNEQF	.	TRBV7-9
ASSPESPYRRENTDTQY	.	TRBV27
AIHKIQGAGTGELF	.	TRBV5-4
ASSAGVAGPNEQF	once	TRBV9
ASSRNRGGGTEAF	once	TRBV7-2
ASSPPSTDTQY	once	TRBV4-2
ASSIRGTEAF	once	TRBV6-5
ATSGGQGRADTQY	once	TRBV15
ASSLVAPRRTGNEKLF	.	TRBV11-2
ASAEVGDREYNEQF	.	TRBV4-3
ASSWDRGDTEAF	.	TRBV5-4
ATSRDPRTGYSNQPQH	.	TRBV15
ASSTHPGGSTDTQY	.	TRBV19
ASSRGGISGNTIY	.	TRBV6-5
ASSLPHEPGLAGGPLTGELF	.	TRBV28
ASSRTGFGNTIY	.	TRBV27
ASSLGDLYGYT	.	TRBV7-9
ASSLRTGQGSPLH	.	TRBV28
ASSSTLLQETQY	.	TRBV5-1
ASSVEGGWGRLNTEAF	.	TRBV9
ASSPVTSGTDTQY	.	TRBV7-9
ASSILEGAKNIQY	.	TRBV19
ASSLSEPGETQY	.	TRBV7-9
SVEGGVVNTGELF	.	TRBV29-1
ASTPGQRNTIY	few	TRBV9
SGRDRGTDTQY	.	TRBV29-1
ASSLVAGSYNEQF	.	TRBV11-2
ASSQDRLAGETDTQY	.	TRBV4-1
ASSLGGLEFPYNEQF	.	TRBV27
ASSPSFQGANTEAF	few	TRBV4-3
ASSIQGDLYGYT	once	TRBV19
ASSPTWGGEQF	once	TRBV4-1
ASSFRGNSPLH	.	TRBV27
ASSQEMRTPLH	.	TRBV4-3